This TCR beta chain was found in a study of blood T cell repertoires in COVID-19. Study context: COVID-19 samples, acute and convalescent, were from the United States, Italy and Spain. T cells, B-cell-depleted T cells, or PBMCs provided the cDNA or gDNA that served as material.

Repertoires were generated with immunoSEQ multiplex PCR, while TCRdb's copy carries only in-frame clones and drops some. The table records 150,000 to 200,000 clones, over 70% of them present only once. Trimming cost V 3 bases and J 4 bases; bases outside gene matches: 10. CDR3 length: 15 amino acids. CDR1 and CDR2 from the germline V gene are SGDLS and YYNGEE. Sequencing used peripheral blood. This sequence was found in a man between 60 and 70 years old with active or convalescent COVID-19. This sequence joins TRBV9 and TRBJ2-7; 7 positions agree with TRBD1. In DNA form, the CDR3 reads TGTGCCAGCAGCGAGTCGACAGGGCTATCATACGAGCAGTACTTC. This sequence encodes CASSESTGLSYEQYF.